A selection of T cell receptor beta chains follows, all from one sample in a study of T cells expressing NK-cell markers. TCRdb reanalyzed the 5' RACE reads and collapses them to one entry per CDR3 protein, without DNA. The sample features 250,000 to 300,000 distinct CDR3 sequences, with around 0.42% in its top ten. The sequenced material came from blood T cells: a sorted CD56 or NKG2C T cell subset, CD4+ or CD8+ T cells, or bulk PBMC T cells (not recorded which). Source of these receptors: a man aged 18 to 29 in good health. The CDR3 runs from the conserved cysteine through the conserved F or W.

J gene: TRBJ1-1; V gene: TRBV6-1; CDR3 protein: CASSRTGGPEAFF
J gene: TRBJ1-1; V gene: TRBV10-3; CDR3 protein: CAISESPENTEAFF
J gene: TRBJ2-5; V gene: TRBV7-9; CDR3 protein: CASSLSAAGDTQYF
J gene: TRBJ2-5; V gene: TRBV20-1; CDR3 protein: CSATEIAGGGETQYF
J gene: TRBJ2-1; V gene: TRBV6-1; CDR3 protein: CASRRGTSGMNEQFF
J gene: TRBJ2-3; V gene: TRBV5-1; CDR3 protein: CASSLVGTPGDTQYF
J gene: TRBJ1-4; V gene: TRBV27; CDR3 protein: CASSFLNEKLFF
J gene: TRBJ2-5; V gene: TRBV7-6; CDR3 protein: CASSANSVQETQYF
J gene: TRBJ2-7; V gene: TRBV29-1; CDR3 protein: CSVLTGPHEQYF
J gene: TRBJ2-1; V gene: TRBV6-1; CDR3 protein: CASSPFPTRNNEQFF
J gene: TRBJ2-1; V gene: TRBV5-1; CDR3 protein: CASSLSGWVAGDNEQFF
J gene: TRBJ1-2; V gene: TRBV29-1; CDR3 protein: CSVLVADAQGIPYGYTF
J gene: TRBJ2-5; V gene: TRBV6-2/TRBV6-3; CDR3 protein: CASGQGETQYF
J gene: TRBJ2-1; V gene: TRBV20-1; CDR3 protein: CSARPRRNEQFF
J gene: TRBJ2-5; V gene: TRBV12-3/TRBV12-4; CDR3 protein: CASNLRGAGVKETQYF
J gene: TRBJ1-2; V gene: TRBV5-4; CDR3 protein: CASSLPGTGNYGYTF
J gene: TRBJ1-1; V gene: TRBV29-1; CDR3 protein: CSAGPSARNTEAFF
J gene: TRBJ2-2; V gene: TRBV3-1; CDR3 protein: CASSAAGGNTGELFF
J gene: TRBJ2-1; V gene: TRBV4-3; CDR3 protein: CASSQDLRGVAGVNEQFF
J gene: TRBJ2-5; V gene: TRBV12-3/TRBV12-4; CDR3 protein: CASSRHRGRETQYF
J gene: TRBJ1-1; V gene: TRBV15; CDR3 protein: CATSGMTGSSEAFF
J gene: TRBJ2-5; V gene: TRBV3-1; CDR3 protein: CASSQYPPTGLRETQYF
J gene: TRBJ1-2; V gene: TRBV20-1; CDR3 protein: CSARDGTGSGGYTF
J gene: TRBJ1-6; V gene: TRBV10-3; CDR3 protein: CAISESERSPLHF
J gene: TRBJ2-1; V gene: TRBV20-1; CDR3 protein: CSARVRREGYNEQFF
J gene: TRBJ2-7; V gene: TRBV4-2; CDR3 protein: CASSQVAYEQYF
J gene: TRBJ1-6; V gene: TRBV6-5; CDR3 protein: CASSYSDRTPSPLHF
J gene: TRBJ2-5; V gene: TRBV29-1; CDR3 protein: CSVDTAGRSSVTQYF
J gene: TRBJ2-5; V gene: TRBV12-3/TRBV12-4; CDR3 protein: CASSPGVVGETQYF
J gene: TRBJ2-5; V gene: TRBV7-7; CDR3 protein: CASSLGRLVARETQYF
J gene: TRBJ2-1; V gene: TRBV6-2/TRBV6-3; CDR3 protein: CASSSVRKVSSYNEQFF
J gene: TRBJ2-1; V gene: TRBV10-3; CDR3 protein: CAIRGRGLALNEQFF
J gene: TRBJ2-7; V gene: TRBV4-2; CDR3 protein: CASSQTTRAEGEQYF
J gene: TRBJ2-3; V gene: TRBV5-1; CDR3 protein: CASSLHPEGRESTDTQYF
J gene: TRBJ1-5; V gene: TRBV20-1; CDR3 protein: CSAVWIQGVGNQPQHF
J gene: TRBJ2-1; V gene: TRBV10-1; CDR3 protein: CASSDLLAGGPNEQFF
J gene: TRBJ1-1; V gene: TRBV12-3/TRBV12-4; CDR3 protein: CASSLRQIMNTEAFF
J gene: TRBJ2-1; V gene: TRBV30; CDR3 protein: CAWTGGYSYNEQFF
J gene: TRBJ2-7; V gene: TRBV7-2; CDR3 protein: CASSSRGQGRYEQYF
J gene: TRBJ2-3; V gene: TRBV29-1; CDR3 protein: CSVVPLAGGPDTQYF
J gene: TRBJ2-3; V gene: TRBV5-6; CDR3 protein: CASSLNRLAIDTQYF